This TCR beta chain was retrieved from a study of T cell repertoires in cytomegalovirus infection. With 5 bases removed from V and 7 bases from J, the gap between germline ends came to 14 bases. This CDR3 spans 14 amino acids. Germline values: CDR1 SGHAT, CDR2 FQNNGV. Each CDR3 protein gets one entry after TCRdb re-called the reads with MiXCR. The data hold a few hundred thousand distinct CDR3 sequences, with 12% to 15% observed a single time. This clonotype showed up many times. The rearrangement joins TRBV11-2 to TRBJ1-4; maybe TRBD1 (5 bases). The origin of this receptor is a human donor in good health (CMV status not recorded). Some clones in this sample may be carry-over from other donors' samples. What was sequenced was PBMCs. CDR3 bases: TGTGCCAGCAGCCCCTGGCAGGGCGGTGAAAAACTGTTTTTT. Translation gives CASSPWQGGEKLFF.